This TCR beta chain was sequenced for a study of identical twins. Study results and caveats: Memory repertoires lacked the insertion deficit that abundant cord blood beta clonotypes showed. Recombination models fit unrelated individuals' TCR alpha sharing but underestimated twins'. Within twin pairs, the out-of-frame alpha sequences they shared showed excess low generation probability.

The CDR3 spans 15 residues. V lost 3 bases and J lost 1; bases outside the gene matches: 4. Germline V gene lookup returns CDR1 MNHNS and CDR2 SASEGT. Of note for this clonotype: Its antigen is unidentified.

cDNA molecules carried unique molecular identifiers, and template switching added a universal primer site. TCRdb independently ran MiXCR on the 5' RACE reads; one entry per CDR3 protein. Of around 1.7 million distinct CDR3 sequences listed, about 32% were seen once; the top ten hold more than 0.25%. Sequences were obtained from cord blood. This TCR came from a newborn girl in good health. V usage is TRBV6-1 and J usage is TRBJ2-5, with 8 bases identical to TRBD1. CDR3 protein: CASSDPGGFQETQYF. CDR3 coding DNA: TGTGCCAGCAGTGATCCAGGGGGCTTCCAAGAGACCCAGTACTTC.